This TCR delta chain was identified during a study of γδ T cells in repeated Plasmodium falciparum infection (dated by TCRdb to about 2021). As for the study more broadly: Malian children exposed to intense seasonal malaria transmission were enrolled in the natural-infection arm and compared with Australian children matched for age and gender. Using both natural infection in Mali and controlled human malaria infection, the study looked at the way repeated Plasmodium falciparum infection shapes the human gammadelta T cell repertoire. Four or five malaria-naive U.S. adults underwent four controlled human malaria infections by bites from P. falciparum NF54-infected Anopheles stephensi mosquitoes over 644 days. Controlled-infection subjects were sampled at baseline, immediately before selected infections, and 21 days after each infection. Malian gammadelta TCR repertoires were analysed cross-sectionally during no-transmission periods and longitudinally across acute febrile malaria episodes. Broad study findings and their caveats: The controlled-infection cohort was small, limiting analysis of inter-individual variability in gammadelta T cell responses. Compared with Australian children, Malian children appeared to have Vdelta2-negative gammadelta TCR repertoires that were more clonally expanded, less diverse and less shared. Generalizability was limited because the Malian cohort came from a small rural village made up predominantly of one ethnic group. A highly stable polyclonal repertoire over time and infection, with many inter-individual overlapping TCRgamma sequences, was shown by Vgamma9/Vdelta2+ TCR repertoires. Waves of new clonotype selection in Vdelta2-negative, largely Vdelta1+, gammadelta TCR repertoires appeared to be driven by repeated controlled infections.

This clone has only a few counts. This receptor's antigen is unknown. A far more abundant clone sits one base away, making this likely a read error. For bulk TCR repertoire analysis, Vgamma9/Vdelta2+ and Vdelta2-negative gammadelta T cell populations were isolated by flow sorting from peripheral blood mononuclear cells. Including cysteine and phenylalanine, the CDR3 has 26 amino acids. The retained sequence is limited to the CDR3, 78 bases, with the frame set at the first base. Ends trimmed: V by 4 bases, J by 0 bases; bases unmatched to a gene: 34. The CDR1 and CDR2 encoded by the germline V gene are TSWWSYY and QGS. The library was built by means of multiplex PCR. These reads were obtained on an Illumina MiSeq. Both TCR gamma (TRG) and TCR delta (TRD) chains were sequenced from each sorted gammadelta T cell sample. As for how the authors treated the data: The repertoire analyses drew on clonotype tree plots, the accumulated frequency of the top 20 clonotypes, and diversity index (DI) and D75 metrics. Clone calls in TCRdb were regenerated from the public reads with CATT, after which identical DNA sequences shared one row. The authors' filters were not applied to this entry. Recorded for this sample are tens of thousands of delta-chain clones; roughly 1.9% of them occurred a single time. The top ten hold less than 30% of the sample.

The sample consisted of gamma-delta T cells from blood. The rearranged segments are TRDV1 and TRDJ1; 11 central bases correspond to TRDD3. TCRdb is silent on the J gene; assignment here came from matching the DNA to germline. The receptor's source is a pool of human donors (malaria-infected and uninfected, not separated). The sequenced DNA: TGTGCTCTTGGGGCCCCCAGAGGCGTCTTCTTTTACTGGGGGATAAAGGGATACCTTCACACCGATAAACTCATCTTT. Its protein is CALGAPRGVFFYWGIKGYLHTDKLIF.